This note documents a single T cell receptor (beta chain) sequence. The germline V gene encodes CDR1 PRHDT and CDR2 FYEKMQ (reference sequence). The CDR3 sequence is 21 residues long. The V end was cut by 4 bases, the J end by 1 base, with 31 bases between. This sample is part of a study of blood T cell repertoires in COVID-19. In the study overall: Specimens from acute and convalescent COVID-19 originated in the United States, Italy and Spain. PBMCs, B-cell-depleted T cells, or T cells were the source of the cDNA or gDNA that made up the material.

Original handling: Nucleated cell counts were estimated from reference gene primer amplification. Using immunoSEQ multiplex PCR, the repertoire was profiled, and TCRdb retains in-frame clones only, with some absent. Clonal size and the V and J genes are those of that table, whereas D and trimming came from the DNA. The table lists some 200,000 clones, approximately 92% of them singletons. This sequence was found in a man aged 50 to 60 with acute or convalescent COVID-19. Sequenced sample: peripheral blood. This sequence joins TRBV13 and TRBJ1-2; D ambiguous. CDR3 nucleotides: TGTGCCAGCAGCTCGCCCAGTATTTATTCGGGAGCCGCCAATCGTAACTATGGCTACACCTTC. Translating gives CASSSPSIYSGAANRNYGYTF.